This T cell receptor (beta chain) originates from a study of OX40 agonist ivuxolimab in advanced cancers. The CDR3 extends over 15 amino acids. The V and J ends lost 2 bases and 5 bases respectively, with 15 bases between them. CDR1 MDHEN and CDR2 SYDVKM come from the germline V gene. Sequencing was performed with immunoSEQ multiplex PCR; in TCRdb, only in-frame clones are kept and a portion is missing. The profile covers 15,000 to 20,000 clones, with around 81% appearing a single time and about 12% taken by the ten largest. This specimen consisted of CD4+ or CD8+ T cells sorted from blood, obtained in a trial of the OX40 agonist ivuxolimab. This receptor was obtained from an adult with an advanced solid tumor such as melanoma, head and neck, liver or kidney cancer. V is TRBV28 and J is TRBJ1-2, with D maybe TRBD1 (5 bases). In DNA form, the CDR3 reads TGTGCCAGCAGTTTAGTAGTCAGGGTCGGTTATGGCTACACCTTC. Protein sequence: CASSLVVRVGYGYTF.